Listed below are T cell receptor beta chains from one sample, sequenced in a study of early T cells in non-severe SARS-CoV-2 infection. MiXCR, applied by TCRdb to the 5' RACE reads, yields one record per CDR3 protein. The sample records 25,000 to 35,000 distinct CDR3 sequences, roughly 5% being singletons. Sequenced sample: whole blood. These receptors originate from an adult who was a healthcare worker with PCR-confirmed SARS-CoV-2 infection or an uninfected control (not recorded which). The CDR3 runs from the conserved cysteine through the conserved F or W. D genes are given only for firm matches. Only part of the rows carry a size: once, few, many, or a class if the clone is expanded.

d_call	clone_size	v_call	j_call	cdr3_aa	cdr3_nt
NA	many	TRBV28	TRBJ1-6	CASSPGAGNSPLHF	TGTGCCAGCAGTCCCGGGGCAGGGAATTCACCCCTCCACTTT
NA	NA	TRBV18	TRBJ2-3	CASSTASADTQYF	TGTGCCAGCTCAACAGCAAGCGCAGATACGCAGTATTTT
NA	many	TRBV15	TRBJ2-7	CATSRDIGATYEQYF	TGTGCCACCAGCAGAGATATAGGGGCGACCTACGAGCAGTACTTC
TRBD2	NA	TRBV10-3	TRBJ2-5	CAIRGGQETQYF	TGTGCCATCCGGGGGGGACAAGAGACCCAGTACTTC
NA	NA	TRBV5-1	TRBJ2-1	CASSLGYGRPGDEQFF	TGCGCCAGCAGCTTGGGTTATGGACGGCCTGGGGATGAGCAGTTCTTC
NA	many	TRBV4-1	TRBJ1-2	CASSHGTPANYGYTF	TGCGCCAGCAGCCACGGGACCCCCGCTAACTATGGCTACACCTTC
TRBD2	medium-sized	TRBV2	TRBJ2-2	CASTGLVHTGELFF	TGTGCCAGCACCGGACTAGTTCACACCGGGGAGCTGTTTTTT
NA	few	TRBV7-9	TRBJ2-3	CASSLARTSSTQYF	TGTGCCAGCAGCTTGGCCCGAACTAGCTCGACGCAGTATTTT
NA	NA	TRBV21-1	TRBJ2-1	CASSTRLAGALNEQFF	TGTGCCAGCAGCACTCGACTAGCGGGAGCCCTCAATGAGCAGTTCTTC
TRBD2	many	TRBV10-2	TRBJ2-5	CASIPGLAGTERTQYF	TGCGCCAGCATTCCGGGACTAGCGGGGACTGAGAGGACCCAGTACTTC
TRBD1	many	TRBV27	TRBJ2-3	CASRGTGGSDTQYF	TGTGCCAGCAGGGGGACAGGGGGATCAGATACGCAGTATTTT
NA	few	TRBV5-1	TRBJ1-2	CASSLWQADVYGYTF	TGCGCCAGCAGCTTGTGGCAGGCTGACGTGTATGGCTACACCTTC
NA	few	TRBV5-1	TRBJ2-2	CASSGTAITGELFF	TGCGCCAGCAGCGGGACGGCTATCACCGGGGAGCTGTTTTTT
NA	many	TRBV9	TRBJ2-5	CASSRTSQETQYF	TGTGCCAGCAGCCGAACGTCACAAGAGACCCAGTACTTC
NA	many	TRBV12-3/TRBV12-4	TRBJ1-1	CASSFGQLNTEAFF	TGTGCCAGCAGTTTTGGTCAGCTGAACACTGAAGCTTTCTTT
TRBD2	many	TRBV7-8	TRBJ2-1	CASSLGGTSGEQFF	TGTGCCAGCAGCTTAGGAGGGACTAGTGGGGAGCAGTTCTTC
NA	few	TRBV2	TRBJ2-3	CASSNGGGTDTQYF	TGTGCCAGCAGTAACGGGGGTGGCACAGATACGCAGTATTTT
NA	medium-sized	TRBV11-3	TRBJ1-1	CASSFRGEAFF	TGTGCCAGCAGCTTTCGGGGTGAAGCTTTCTTT
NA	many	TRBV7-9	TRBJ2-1	CASSLARQDNEQFF	TGTGCCAGCAGCTTAGCGCGGCAGGACAATGAGCAGTTCTTC
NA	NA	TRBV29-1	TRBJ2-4	CSVEGGMGAKNIQYF	TGCAGCGTTGAAGGTGGGATGGGAGCCAAAAACATTCAGTACTTC
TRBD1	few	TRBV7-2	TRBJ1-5	CVARTGGIMQPQHF	TGTGTCGCTCGGACAGGGGGAATCATGCAGCCCCAGCATTTT
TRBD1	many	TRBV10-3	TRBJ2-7	CAISGTGAPYEQYF	TGTGCCATCAGTGGGACAGGGGCCCCCTACGAGCAGTACTTC